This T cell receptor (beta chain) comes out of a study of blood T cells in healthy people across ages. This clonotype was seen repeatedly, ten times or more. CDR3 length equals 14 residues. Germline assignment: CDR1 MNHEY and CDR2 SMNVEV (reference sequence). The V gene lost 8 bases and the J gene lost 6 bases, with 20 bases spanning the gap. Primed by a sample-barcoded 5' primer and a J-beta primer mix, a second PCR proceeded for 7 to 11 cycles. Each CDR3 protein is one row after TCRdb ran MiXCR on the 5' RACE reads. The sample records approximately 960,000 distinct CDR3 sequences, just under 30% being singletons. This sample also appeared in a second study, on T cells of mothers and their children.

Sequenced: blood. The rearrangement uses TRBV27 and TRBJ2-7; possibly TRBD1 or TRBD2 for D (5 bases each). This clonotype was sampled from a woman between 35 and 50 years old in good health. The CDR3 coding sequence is TGTGCCAGCCATCCCCGGGGCGGTTACCTCGAGCAGTACTTC. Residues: CASHPRGGYLEQYF.